This T cell receptor beta chain was retrieved from a study of patients and donors after allogeneic stem cell transplantation. CDR1 is SGDLS and CDR2 is YYNGEE in the germline V gene. This CDR3 is 15 amino acids long. V dropped 3 bases and J dropped 6 bases, with 15 bases sitting between them. TCRdb reprocessed the RT-PCR reads via MiXCR and lists one record per CDR3 protein. This table has roughly 940,000 distinct CDR3 sequences, 15% to 20% appearing once. Sequencing was done on a sample of blood, either unsorted or a sorted T cell fraction (not recorded which). This rearrangement joins TRBV9 to TRBJ2-2; TRBD1 is a possible D gene (5 bases). The TCR sequence derives from a human donor who was either an allogeneic HSCT recipient or a stem cell or donor lymphocyte infusion donor (not recorded which). It is not recorded whose cells these are; they may come from a transplant donor. For the CDR3, the DNA is TGTGCCAGCAGCGAAGGGAAGGGGATGGCCGGGGAGCTGTTTTTT. Amino acids: CASSEGKGMAGELFF.